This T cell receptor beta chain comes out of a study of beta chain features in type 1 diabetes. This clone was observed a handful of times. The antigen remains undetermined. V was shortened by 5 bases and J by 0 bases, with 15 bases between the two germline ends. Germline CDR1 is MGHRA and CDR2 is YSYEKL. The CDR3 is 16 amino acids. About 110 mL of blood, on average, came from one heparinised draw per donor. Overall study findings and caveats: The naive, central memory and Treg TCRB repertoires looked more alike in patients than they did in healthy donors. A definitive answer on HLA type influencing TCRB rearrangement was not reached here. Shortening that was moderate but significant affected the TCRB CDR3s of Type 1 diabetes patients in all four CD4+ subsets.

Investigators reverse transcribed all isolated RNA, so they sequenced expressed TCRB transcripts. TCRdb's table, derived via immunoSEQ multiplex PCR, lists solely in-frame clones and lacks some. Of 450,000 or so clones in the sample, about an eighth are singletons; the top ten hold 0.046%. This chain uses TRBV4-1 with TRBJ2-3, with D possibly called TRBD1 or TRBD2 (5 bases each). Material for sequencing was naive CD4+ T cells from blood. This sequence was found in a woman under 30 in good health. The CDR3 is CASSVRGALSTDTQYF. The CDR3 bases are TGCGCCAGCAGCGTTCGAGGGGCCTTGAGCACAGATACGCAGTATTTT.